Sequencing of this T cell receptor (beta chain) was carried out in a study of PD-L1 blockade in urothelial cancer. Study at large: Enrolled patients had been treated previously with 0 to 3 chemotherapy regimens.

Between the trimmed V and J ends, which lost 1 base and 8 bases, there was a span of 7 bases. CDR1 is SGHKS, CDR2 YYEKEE, per germline (reference sequence). This CDR3 spans 13 amino acids. Assay used: immunoSEQ multiplex PCR; TCRdb lists only in-frame clones, some missing. The repertoire holds about 130,000 clones, with approximately 85% as singletons. Time point given: peripheral blood 6 weeks after treatment start. The sample was PBMCs, taken around atezolizumab (anti-PD-L1) treatment. The receptor was derived from a man aged 50-59 years with urothelial cancer. This chain joins TRBV5-5 and TRBJ1-6, with D maybe TRBD1 (6 bases). The CDR3 reads CASSLNRDSPLHF. CDR3 nucleotide sequence: TGTGCCAGCAGCTTGAACAGGGATTCACCCCTCCACTTT.